This TCR beta chain was documented in a study of cytomegalovirus exposure and HLA in healthy donors. Primers: 60 Vbeta forward and 13 Jbeta reverse. Sequenced by immunoSEQ multiplex PCR; TCRdb stores in-frame clones only, minus some. The sample includes roughly 20,000 clones, roughly four fifths of them seen just once. Points on this clone: Its antigen is unidentified.

Germline lookup yields CDR1 MNHNS and CDR2 SASEGT. CDR3 length: 15 amino acids. Trimming removed 1 base at V and 0 bases at J, with 10 bases between. This donor had no CMV serostatus on record. Study results and caveats: Several of the most significant clusters appeared linked to common viral pathogens, based on a later analysis.

Sequenced input: PBMCs. V and J are TRBV6-1 and TRBJ2-7; D unclear. This TCR derives from a human donor in good health. The DNA of the CDR3 is TGTGCCAGCAGTGAAGAGAGGCCGAGCTCCTACGAGCAGTACTTC. Residues: CASSEERPSSYEQYF.